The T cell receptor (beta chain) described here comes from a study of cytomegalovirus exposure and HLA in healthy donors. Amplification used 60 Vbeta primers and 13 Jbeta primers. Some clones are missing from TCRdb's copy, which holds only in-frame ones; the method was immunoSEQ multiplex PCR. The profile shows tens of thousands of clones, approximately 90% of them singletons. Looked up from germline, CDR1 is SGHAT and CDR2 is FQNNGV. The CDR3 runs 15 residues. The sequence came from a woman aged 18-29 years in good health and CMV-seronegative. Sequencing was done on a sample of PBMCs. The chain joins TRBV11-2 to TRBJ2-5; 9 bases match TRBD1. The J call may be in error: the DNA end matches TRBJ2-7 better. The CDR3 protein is CASSFGQGRAYEQYF. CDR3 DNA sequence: TGTGCCAGCAGCTTCGGACAGGGGAGAGCCTACGAGCAGTACTTC.